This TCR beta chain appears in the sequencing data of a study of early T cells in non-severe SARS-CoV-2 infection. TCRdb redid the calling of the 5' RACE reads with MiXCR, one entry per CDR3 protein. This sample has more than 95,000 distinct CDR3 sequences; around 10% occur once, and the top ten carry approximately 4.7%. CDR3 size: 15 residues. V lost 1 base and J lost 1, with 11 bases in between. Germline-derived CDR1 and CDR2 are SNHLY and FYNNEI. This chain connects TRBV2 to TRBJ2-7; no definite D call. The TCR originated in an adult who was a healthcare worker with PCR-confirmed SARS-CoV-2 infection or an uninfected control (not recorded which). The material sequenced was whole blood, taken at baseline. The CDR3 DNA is TGTGCCAGCAGTGAAGATACTACCGATTCCTACGAGCAGTACTTC. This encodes CASSEDTTDSYEQYF.